This T cell receptor (beta chain) comes out of a study of spatial heterogeneity in lung cancer. Regarding time point: sample taken at primary tumor resection. TCRdb reprocessed the 5' RACE reads via MiXCR and lists one record per CDR3 protein. The sample yields 20,000 to 30,000 distinct CDR3 sequences, about 4.7% seen once. This clonotype is medium-sized. The germline CDR1 and CDR2 sequences are SGHRS and YFSETQ. The CDR3 contains 13 residues. V lost 4 bases and J 4 bases, leaving 9 bases between the germline ends. The source of this sequence is a male donor with early-stage non-small cell lung cancer. This chain connects TRBV5-1 to TRBJ2-1; D unclear. The sample in question was PBMCs, obtained at surgery. The CDR3 loop reads CASSGVGYNEQFF. For the CDR3, the DNA is TGCGCCAGCAGCGGGGTAGGTTACAATGAGCAGTTCTTC. The whole variable domain, remainder taken from reference TRBV5-1 and TRBJ2-1, is KAGVTQTPRYLIKTRGQQVTLSCSPISGHRSVSWYQQTPGQGLQFLFEYFSETQRNKGNFPGRFSGRQFSNSRSEMNVSTLELGDSALYLCASSGVGYNEQFFGPGTRLTVL.